This TCR beta chain was recovered during a study of cytomegalovirus exposure and HLA in healthy donors. In this sample, this clone turned up once. What it binds is unknown. Germline CDR1 GTSNPN, CDR2 SVGIG (reference sequence). The CDR3 runs 16 residues. Unmatched junction bases numbered 9, after V lost 0 bases and J lost 4 bases. The donors belonged to the roughly 110-subject validation cohort, separate from the roughly 670-subject first cohort. Clones were sequenced by immunoSEQ multiplex PCR, and TCRdb holds only the in-frame ones, with some missing. The sample records hundreds of thousands of clones, about 90% being singletons. Broader study findings: In a later analysis, first-cohort TCR clusters were found to tend to co-occur in the roughly 120 validation repertoires. The authors confirmed in vitro that a few CMV-associated chains were specific for CMV antigens.

V and J are TRBV30 and TRBJ2-3; 8 bases line up with TRBD2. The sequence derives from a woman aged 25 to 39 in good health and CMV-seronegative. The sample was PBMCs. CDR3 DNA sequence: TGTGCCTGGAGTGTACGGATTAGCGGGACCGCAGATACGCAGTATTTT. It codes for CAWSVRISGTADTQYF.